Listed here are 6 T cell receptor beta chains from one sample, sequenced in a study of regulatory dendritic cells for organ transplantation. Sorted subsets were CFSE-labeled and cultured approximately 5 days with allogeneic dendritic cells. Data came from immunoSEQ multiplex PCR; TCRdb stores just in-frame clones and leaves some out. The sample records around 19,000 clones, approximately 85% being singletons. These receptors have no known antigen. The sequenced sample was naive CD4+ T cells from blood cultured with regulatory dendritic cells. Subset indicated: CD45RA+ naive T cells. The receptors derive from a human donor in good health.

As concerns this clone: At one boundary the junction diverges from the germline segment, which might be a read error. The chain combines TRBV7-7 with TRBJ1-1; D is undetermined. The germline V gene has CDR1 SSHAT and CDR2 FNYEAQ (reference sequence). The CDR3 sequence is 13 residues long. The chain's CDR3 is CASSSDRNTEAFF. The CDR3 DNA reads TGTGCTAGCAGCTCGGATCGGAACACTGAAGCTTTCTTT. The full variable domain, rest sourced from reference TRBV7-7 and TRBJ1-1, is GAGVSQSPRYKVTKRGQDVTLRCDPISSHATLYWYQQALGQGPEFLTYFNYEAQPDKSGLPSDRFSAERPEGSISTLTIQRTEQRDSAMYRCASSSDRNTEAFFGQGTRLTVV.

V is TRBV7-6 and J is TRBJ2-2; D uncertain. This CDR3 region has 16 residues. V shed 6 bases and J shed 2 bases, with 16 bases lying between them. Germline V gene data show CDR1 as SGHVS and CDR2 as FNYEAQ. CDR3 protein: CASSTVPSENTGELFF. In DNA form, the CDR3 reads TGTGCCAGCAGTACCGTCCCATCGGAAAACACCGGGGAGCTGTTTTTT.

Here the CDR3 reads CASSLDFGVRYEKLFF. The CDR3 DNA is TGTGCCAGCAGCTTAGATTTTGGGGTTAGGTATGAAAAACTGTTTTTT. The V call is TRBV11-2, the J call TRBJ1-4, with D uncertain. Per the germline V gene, CDR1 is SGHAT and CDR2 is FQNNGV. Trimming stripped 0 bases from V and 6 bases from J, with 14 bases between. This CDR3 comprises 16 residues.

This clone appeared once. V usage is TRBV7-2 and J usage is TRBJ2-4, with D possibly called TRBD1 or TRBD2 (5 bases each). Germline V gene sequence: CDR1 SGHTA, CDR2 FQGNSA. The CDR3 totals 13 residues. Trimming pared 0 bases from V and 8 bases from J, leaving 8 bases between. The CDR3 loop is CASSLARGDIQYF. DNA for the CDR3: TGTGCCAGCAGCTTAGCAAGGGGAGACATTCAGTACTTC.

The V gene is TRBV5-4, the J gene TRBJ2-1; 8 positions match TRBD2. Germline CDR1 is SGHNT and CDR2 is YYREEE (reference sequence). CDR3 length: 16 amino acids. J gave up 3 bases and V 6 bases, and 11 bases lay outside the gene matches. The CDR3 protein is CASTPEAGASYNEQFF. The DNA for the CDR3 is TGTGCCAGCACCCCGGAAGCGGGGGCGAGCTACAATGAGCAGTTCTTC.

CDR3 nucleotides: TGTGCCAGCACCCGGGGAACACAGGGGTCGAGAGTCAATGAGCAGTTCTTC. Its translation: CASTRGTQGSRVNEQFF. The rearrangement uses TRBV7-9 and TRBJ2-1, with TRBD1 identical over 7 bases. The CDR3 sequence is 17 residues long. V shed 7 bases and J 6 bases; nucleotides not matched to a gene: 18. Per the germline V gene, CDR1 is SEHNR and CDR2 is FQNEAQ (reference sequence).